The 30 T cell receptor beta chains listed next were all sequenced from one sample in a study of HIV-infected patients and healthy controls. Reverse transcription used around 500 ng RNA and constant-region primers for alpha and beta. Alpha and beta chain libraries were made separately by chain-specific third strand synthesis with multiplexing indices. TCRdb fed the 5' RACE reads into MiXCR, producing one record per CDR3 protein. Of about 13,000 distinct CDR3 sequences in the sample, roughly a tenth are singletons; the top ten hold roughly 7.5%. No cell fractionation was done, so the repertoire covers all unsorted peripheral blood T cells. The sequenced sample consisted of blood. Receptors originate from an adult in good health.

This clonotype was observed at least ten times. This CDR3 is CASSKDRRSSTEAFF. CDR3 coding DNA: TGTGCCAGCAGCAAGGACAGGAGGTCCTCCACTGAAGCTTTCTTT. V gene TRBV21-1 combines with J gene TRBJ1-1; the table names TRBD1, a call not compared with the DNA. TRBV21-1 is a recognized pseudogene. This CDR3 region has 15 residues.

This clonotype is categorized as medium-sized. The rearrangement joins TRBV11-1 to TRBJ1-4; D is unresolved. From germline, CDR1 is SGHAT and CDR2 FQDESV (reference sequence). The V end was cut by 5 bases, the J end by 5 bases, with 15 bases between. CDR3 length: 15 amino acids. CDR3 residues: CASSGTFRGNEKLFF. The CDR3 region has the DNA TGTGCCAGCAGCGGAACCTTCCGGGGAAATGAAAAACTGTTTTTT.

This clonotype was observed many times. The chain joins TRBV18 to TRBJ1-1; D ambiguous. V dropped 0 bases and J dropped 4 bases, with 6 bases sitting between them. The CDR3 length is 13 residues. The germline V gene has CDR1 KGHSH and CDR2 LQKENI. The CDR3 DNA sequence: TGTGCCAGCTCACCACCGACGAGCACTGAAGCTTTCTTT. Translating it yields CASSPPTSTEAFF.

V is TRBV6-2 or TRBV6-3 and J is TRBJ1-2; TRBD1 matches 7 bases. Germline V gene sequence: CDR1 MNHEY, CDR2 SVGEGT. V lost 5 bases, J lost 4 bases, and 7 bases stayed unmatched. The CDR3 extends over 14 amino acids. The CDR3 spells CASSPGQWSYGYTF. The CDR3 DNA follows: TGTGCCAGCAGTCCGGGACAGTGGAGCTATGGCTACACCTTC.

By its share, this clonotype is medium-sized (0.01 to 0.1%). The chain uses TRBV6-4 and TRBJ1-2; D is undetermined. Trimming stripped 3 bases from V and 5 bases from J, with 10 bases between. This CDR3 comprises 13 residues. Germline loops: CDR1 MRHNA, CDR2 SNTAGT. The CDR3 loop is CASSEGPDYGYTF. As DNA, the CDR3 is TGTGCCAGCAGTGAAGGTCCAGATTATGGCTACACCTTC.

Relative to its sample, this clonotype is medium-sized. The genes are TRBV29-1 and TRBJ2-1; D not certain. Trimming removed 7 bases at V and 6 bases at J, with 10 bases between. CDR1 and CDR2 (germline): SQVTM, ANQGSEA. The CDR3 length is 11 residues. CDR3 nucleotide sequence: TGCAGCGCTGGACGACCCAATGAGCAGTTCTTC. This translates into CSAGRPNEQFF.

This clonotype is deemed medium-sized. The V and J genes are TRBV29-1 and TRBJ2-1; D unclear. CDR3 size: 10 residues. CDR1 and CDR2 from the germline V gene are SQVTM and ANQGSEA. Trimming removed 4 bases at V and 9 bases at J, with 7 bases between. The CDR3 DNA reads TGCAGCGTTGTTTTCGGTGAGCAGTTCTTC. The encoded protein is CSVVFGEQFF.

This clonotype was detected only a few times. This chain links TRBV6-2 or TRBV6-3 with TRBJ1-1; a possible D gene is TRBD1 (5 bases). The length of the CDR3 is 15 residues. The germline V gene encodes CDR1 MNHEY and CDR2 SVGEGT. The V gene lost 0 bases and the J gene lost 4 bases, with 12 bases spanning the gap. The CDR3 DNA sequence: TGTGCCAGCAGTTACTCCCTCGCAGGGACCACTGAAGCTTTCTTT. It translates to CASSYSLAGTTEAFF.

This clonotype was observed many times. V and J are TRBV6-2 or TRBV6-3 and TRBJ2-3; possibly TRBD1 or TRBD2 for D (5 bases each). V was shortened by 2 bases and J by 6 bases, with 18 bases between the two germline ends. Germline V gene sequence: CDR1 MNHEY, CDR2 SVGEGT. The CDR3 sequence is 16 residues long. Here the CDR3 DNA reads TGTGCCAGCAGTTACGGGTACAGGACGGCGGGCGATACGCAGTATTTT. Translation: CASSYGYRTAGDTQYF.

This clonotype was counted many times. The V gene is TRBV7-3, the J gene TRBJ1-1, with D unclear. CDR1 SGHTA and CDR2 FQGTGA come from the germline V gene. CDR3 length: 13 residues. V lost 5 bases and J 2 bases, leaving 9 bases between the germline ends. The CDR3 nucleotides are TGTGCCAGCAGCCGCATTCAAAACACTGAAGCTTTCTTT. Translating gives CASSRIQNTEAFF.

In this sample, this clonotype turned up a few times. The chain recombines TRBV7-9 with TRBJ1-4, with 7 bases aligning to TRBD1. CDR1 is SEHNR, CDR2 FQNEAQ, per germline (reference sequence). V gave up 5 bases and J gave up 17 bases; unmatched junction bases: 14. The CDR3 length is 13 residues. The chain's CDR3 is CASSPLDGTARFF. The CDR3 bases are TGTGCCAGCAGCCCACTAGACGGGACAGCTCGCTTTTTT.

This clonotype qualifies as medium-sized. J is TRBJ1-5 and V is TRBV2; D gene ambiguous. Deletions cut 5 bases from V and 3 bases from J, with 11 bases between. The CDR3 loop spans 14 amino acids. Looked up from germline, CDR1 is SNHLY and CDR2 is FYNNEI. CDR3 residues: CASSPNNYNQPQHF. DNA of the CDR3: TGTGCCAGCAGTCCTAATAATTACAATCAGCCCCAGCATTTT.

The genes are TRBV28 and TRBJ2-1; D is perhaps TRBD2 (7 bases). The V end was cut by 7 bases, the J end by 5 bases, with 18 bases between. The germline V gene encodes CDR1 MDHEN and CDR2 SYDVKM. The CDR3 is 15 residues long. The CDR3 DNA follows: TGTGCCAGCACCCGCCTGGGGGGGGGCCACAATGAGCAGTTCTTC. This encodes CASTRLGGGHNEQFF.

The chain combines TRBV11-1 with TRBJ1-1, with 7 bases lining up with TRBD1. The CDR3 spans 13 residues. CDR1 and CDR2 from the germline V gene are SGHAT and FQDESV (reference sequence). V dropped 6 bases and J dropped 5; count of bases not matched to a gene: 6. The CDR3 sequence: CASRRDRGTEAFF. CDR3 bases: TGTGCCAGCAGGAGGGACAGAGGAACTGAAGCTTTCTTT.

Within the sample, this clonotype is medium-sized. In DNA, the CDR3 is TGTGCCAGCAGGGAAGGGACACTTCTACATGGCTACACCTTC. It encodes CASREGTLLHGYTF. The genes are TRBV6-2 or TRBV6-3 and TRBJ1-2; maybe TRBD1 (6 bases). Trimming took off 6 bases at V and 6 bases at J, with 17 bases between the two ends. The CDR3 loop spans 14 amino acids. Germline V lookup: CDR1 MNHEY, CDR2 SVGEGT.

Many counts were recorded for this clonotype. The gene calls are TRBV11-2 and TRBJ2-6, with no clear D. The V end lost 2 bases, the J end lost 0 bases, and 5 bases lay between the germline ends. The CDR3 has 15 residues. Germline-derived CDR1 and CDR2 are SGHAT and FQNNGV. The CDR3 here is CASSLYSSGANVLTF. The CDR3 DNA reads TGTGCCAGCAGCTTATACAGCTCTGGGGCCAACGTCCTGACTTTC.

This clonotype came up many times. V usage is TRBV15 and J usage is TRBJ1-4, with D tentatively TRBD1 (6 bases). Trimming pared 2 bases from V and 8 bases from J, leaving 18 bases between. Germline loops: CDR1 LNHNV, CDR2 YYDKDF (reference sequence). The length of the CDR3 is 16 residues. The CDR3 here is CATSRKRGGEREKLFF. The CDR3 region has the DNA TGTGCCACCAGCAGAAAACGTGGGGGCGAAAGGGAAAAACTGTTTTTT. Variable domain in full (rest from reference TRBV15 and TRBJ1-4): DAMVIQNPRYQVTQFGKPVTLSCSQTLNHNVMYWYQQKSSQAPKLLFHYYDKDFNNEADTPDNFQSRRPNTSFCFLDIRSPGLGDTAMYLCATSRKRGGEREKLFFGSGTQLSVL.

This clonotype occurred a few times. The CDR3: CASSLGTVTEAFF. DNA for the CDR3: TGTGCCAGCAGCCTCGGGACAGTCACTGAAGCTTTCTTT. This chain connects TRBV5-6 to TRBJ1-1; 7 positions agree with TRBD1. The trim removed 4 bases at V and 4 bases at J, leaving 4 bases unmatched. Germline loops: CDR1 SGHDT, CDR2 YYEEEE. CDR3 length: 13 amino acids. Together with reference TRBV5-6 and TRBJ1-1, the CDR3 gives the full variable domain: DAGVTQSPTHLIKTRGQQVTLRCSPKSGHDTVSWYQQALGQGPQFIFQYYEEEERQRGNFPDRFSGHQFPNYSSELNVNALLLGDSALYLCASSLGTVTEAFFGQGTRLTVV.

Ten or more counts support this clonotype. The CDR3 here is CSGGVAGAKYEQYF. CDR3 DNA: TGCAGTGGGGGGGTAGCGGGAGCAAAATACGAGCAGTACTTC. This rearrangement joins TRBV20-1 to TRBJ2-7; 9 nucleotides align to TRBD2. With 7 bases clipped from V and 4 bases from J, the junction kept 11 bases outside the gene matches. The CDR3 spans 14 residues. Germline V gene data show CDR1 as DFQATT and CDR2 as SNEGSKA (reference sequence).

This clonotype was detected ten times or more. The chain recombines TRBV19 with TRBJ2-3, with 8 bases aligning to TRBD1. V lost 6 bases, J lost 6 bases, and 11 bases stayed unmatched. Per the germline V gene, CDR1 is LNHDA and CDR2 is SQIVND (reference sequence). The CDR3 totals 15 residues. CDR3 sequence: CASRSGQGRADTQYF. The CDR3 region has the DNA TGTGCCAGTAGATCCGGACAGGGACGAGCGGATACGCAGTATTTT. The variable domain in full, with the rest retrieved from reference TRBV19 and TRBJ2-3, is DGGITQSPKYLFRKEGQNVTLSCEQNLNHDAMYWYRQDPGQGLRLIYYSQIVNDFQKGDIAEGYSVSREKKESFPLTVTSAQKNPTAFYLCASRSGQGRADTQYFGPGTRLTVL.

This clonotype is medium-sized (0.01 to 0.1%). The chain is built from TRBV6-2 or TRBV6-3 and TRBJ1-5, with a tentative D call TRBD1 (6 bases). Germline CDR1 reads MNHEY; CDR2 reads SVGEGT. The CDR3 runs 13 residues. With 5 bases removed from V and 3 bases from J, the gap between germline ends came to 8 bases. CDR3 nucleotide sequence: TGTGCCAGCAGTCGACAGGACAATCAGCCCCAGCATTTT. Translation: CASSRQDNQPQHF.

This clonotype was recorded at least ten times. The CDR3 spells CASNPITEGQSGTEAFF. DNA of the CDR3: TGCGCCAGCAATCCTATAACGGAGGGACAGAGTGGCACTGAAGCTTTCTTT. This chain uses TRBV10-1 with TRBJ1-1; 7 bases agree with TRBD1. J gave up 4 bases and V 7 bases, and 18 bases lay outside the gene matches. The CDR3 is made up of 17 amino acids. CDR1 and CDR2 from the germline V gene are WNHNN and SYGVQD (reference sequence).

The J gene is TRBJ2-7, the V gene TRBV5-1; unclear D gene. The V end lost 0 bases, the J end lost 2 bases, and 6 bases lay between the germline ends. The CDR3 spans 13 residues. Germline V gives CDR1 SGHRS, CDR2 YFSETQ. CDR3 amino acids: CASSLALAYEQYF. The CDR3 DNA follows: TGCGCCAGCAGCTTGGCCCTAGCCTACGAGCAGTACTTC.

This clonotype came up many times. This chain connects TRBV7-3 to TRBJ2-1; tentatively, D is TRBD1 (5 bases). Germline-derived CDR1 and CDR2 are SGHTA and FQGTGA. V shed 4 bases and J shed 4 bases, with 11 bases lying between them. This CDR3 spans 14 amino acids. The CDR3 region is CASSSATGYNEQFF. The CDR3 DNA sequence: TGTGCCAGCAGCTCAGCTACAGGATACAATGAGCAGTTCTTC.

This chain uses TRBV6-4 with TRBJ2-3; TRBD1 matches at 7 bases. The CDR3 is 15 amino acids. The junction had 5 bases not matched to a gene; V was cut back by 0 bases and J by 5 bases. CDR1 MRHNA and CDR2 SNTAGT come from the germline V gene. The CDR3 protein is CASSDSKSGGDTQYF. The CDR3 DNA sequence: TGTGCCAGCAGTGACTCGAAATCAGGGGGAGATACGCAGTATTTT.

This clonotype rates as medium-sized. V usage is TRBV6-2 or TRBV6-3 and J usage is TRBJ1-1; a weak D match, TRBD1 (5 bases). Germline CDR1 is MNHEY and CDR2 is SVGEGT. V was pared by 8 bases and J by 3 bases, with 10 bases between. The CDR3 covers 12 residues. CDR3 in DNA: TGTGCCAGCGGTCAGGGATACACTGAAGCTTTCTTT. Its protein product is CASGQGYTEAFF.

This clonotype was detected ten times or more. This sequence joins TRBV7-9 and TRBJ1-1, with D unresolved. Germline assignment: CDR1 SEHNR and CDR2 FQNEAQ (reference sequence). This CDR3 region has 12 residues. The germline V and J ends were trimmed by 8 bases and 4 bases, with 11 bases remaining between them. CDR3: CASGGFSTEAFF. CDR3 DNA: TGTGCCAGCGGCGGTTTCAGCACTGAAGCTTTCTTT.

The chain joins TRBV29-1 to TRBJ2-2; D possibly uses TRBD1 or TRBD2 (5 bases each). Germline lookup yields CDR1 SQVTM and CDR2 ANQGSEA. Trimming took 6 bases from V and 0 from J, leaving 23 bases between them. The CDR3 spans 18 residues. The CDR3: CSVTGRSTFSANTGELFF. As DNA, the CDR3 is TGCAGCGTCACGGGACGCAGCACCTTTAGCGCGAACACCGGGGAGCTGTTTTTT.

The sample holds many counts of this clonotype. The chain combines TRBV12-3 or TRBV12-4 with TRBJ2-1, with D perhaps given as TRBD1 or TRBD2 (5 bases each). V lost 6 bases and J lost 8, with 14 bases in between. The CDR3 consists of 13 residues. The CDR3 spells CASRPGTWDEQFF. Here the CDR3 DNA reads TGTGCCAGCAGACCCGGGACCTGGGATGAGCAGTTCTTC.

At least ten counts were recorded for this clonotype. The chain combines TRBV12-3 or TRBV12-4 with TRBJ1-1, with a weak D call TRBD1 (6 bases). Deletions cut 7 bases from V and 4 bases from J, with 19 bases between. CDR3 size: 15 residues. CDR3 sequence (DNA): TGTGCCAGCACCCCCTTTGGGGGGCTGGGCACTGAAGCTTTCTTT. Translating it yields CASTPFGGLGTEAFF.